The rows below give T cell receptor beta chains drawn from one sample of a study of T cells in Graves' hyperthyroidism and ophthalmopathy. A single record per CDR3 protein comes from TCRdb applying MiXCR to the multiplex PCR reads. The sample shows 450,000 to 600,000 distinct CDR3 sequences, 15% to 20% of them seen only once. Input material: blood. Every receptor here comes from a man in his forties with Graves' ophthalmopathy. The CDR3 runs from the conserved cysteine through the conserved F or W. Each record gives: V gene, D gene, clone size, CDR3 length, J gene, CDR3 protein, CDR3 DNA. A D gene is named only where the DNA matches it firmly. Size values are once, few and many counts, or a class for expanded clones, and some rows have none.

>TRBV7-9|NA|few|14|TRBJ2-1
CASSLQGSHNEQFF
TGTGCCAGCAGCTTACAGGGGTCCCACAATGAGCAGTTCTTC
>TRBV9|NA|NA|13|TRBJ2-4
CASSVAGSGIQYF
TGTGCCAGCAGCGTAGCAGGGTCCGGCATTCAGTACTTC
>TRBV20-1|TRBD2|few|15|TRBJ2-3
CSAKITGTNTDTQYF
TGCAGTGCCAAGATAACCGGGACTAATACAGATACGCAGTATTTT
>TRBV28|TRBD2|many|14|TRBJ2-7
CASSPSGRAREQYF
TGTGCCAGCAGCCCAAGCGGGAGGGCCAGGGAGCAGTACTTC
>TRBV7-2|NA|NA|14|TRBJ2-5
CASSLGTLSETQYF
TGTGCCAGCAGCTTAGGAACGCTTTCGGAGACCCAGTACTTC
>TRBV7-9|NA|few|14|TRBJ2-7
CASSLYRSGYEQYF
TGTGCCAGCAGCTTATACAGGAGCGGATACGAGCAGTACTTC
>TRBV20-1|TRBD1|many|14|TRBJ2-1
CSARPRQGYNEQFF
TGCAGTGCCAGGCCGAGACAGGGTTACAATGAGCAGTTCTTC
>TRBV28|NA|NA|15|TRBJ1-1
CASSLRGPQNTEVFF
TGTGCCAGCAGTTTGCGGGGGCCCCAGAACACTGAAGTTTTCTTT
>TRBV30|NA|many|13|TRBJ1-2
CAWSITGRGGYTF
TGTGCCTGGAGCATCACAGGGCGGGGTGGCTACACCTTC
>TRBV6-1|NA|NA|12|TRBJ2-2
CATNEVSGELFF
TGTGCCACTAACGAGGTATCCGGGGAGCTGTTTTTT
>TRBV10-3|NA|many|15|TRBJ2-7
CAISGLQGSPYEQYF
TGTGCCATCAGTGGCCTACAGGGCAGTCCCTACGAGCAGTACTTC
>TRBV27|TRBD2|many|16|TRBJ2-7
CASSQWTSGSSYEQYF
TGTGCCAGCAGTCAATGGACTAGCGGGAGCTCCTACGAGCAGTACTTC
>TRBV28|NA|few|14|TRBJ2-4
CASSFLLAKNIQYF
TGTGCCAGCAGTTTTTTACTAGCCAAAAACATTCAGTACTTC
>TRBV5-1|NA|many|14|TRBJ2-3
CASSPDREGDTQYF
TGCGCCAGCAGCCCGGACAGGGAGGGAGATACGCAGTATTTT
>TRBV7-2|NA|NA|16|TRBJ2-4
CASSHNQGGPIGIQYF
TGTGCCAGCAGCCATAATCAGGGGGGGCCGATCGGCATTCAGTACTTC
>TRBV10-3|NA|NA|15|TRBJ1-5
CAISEGSGSNQPQHF
TGTGCCATCAGTGAGGGCTCCGGTTCCAATCAGCCCCAGCATTTT
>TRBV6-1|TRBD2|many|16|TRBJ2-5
CASSEAAAGEGETQYF
TGTGCCAGCAGTGAAGCTGCAGCGGGGGAAGGAGAGACCCAGTACTTC
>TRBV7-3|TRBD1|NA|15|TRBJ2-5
CASSERGQGFETQYF
TGTGCCAGCAGTGAAAGAGGACAGGGGTTTGAGACCCAGTACTTC
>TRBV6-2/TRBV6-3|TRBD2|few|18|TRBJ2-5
CASTEVTSGRAMRETQYF
TGTGCCAGCACCGAGGTGACTAGCGGGAGGGCAATGAGAGAGACCCAGTACTTC
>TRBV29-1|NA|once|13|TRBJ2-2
CSVGQKNTGELFF
TGCAGCGTTGGGCAGAAGAACACCGGGGAGCTGTTTTTT
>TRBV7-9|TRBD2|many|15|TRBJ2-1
CASSSPRPGGYEQFF
TGTGCCAGCAGCTCCCCGCGGCCGGGGGGGTATGAGCAGTTCTTC
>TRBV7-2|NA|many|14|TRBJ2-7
CASSATGRDPEQYF
TGTGCCAGCAGCGCCACGGGCAGGGACCCCGAGCAGTACTTC